A single sample is the source of the 31 T cell receptor beta chains below, sequenced in a study of T-cell memory formation after mild COVID-19. TCRdb analysed the 5' RACE reads with MiXCR anew, one entry per CDR3 protein. The table lists 200,000 or so distinct CDR3 sequences, 16% of them singletons. Sequencing used PBMCs or a T cell subset sorted from them (not recorded which). The origin of the receptors is an adult woman who had mild COVID-19 (a few samples of this study predate the infection). Cell type and time point are not known.

This clonotype was found a few times. The rearrangement links TRBV18 to TRBJ2-1; 11 bases fit TRBD2. After removal of 3 bases from V and 7 bases from J, the junction contained 14 bases not matched to a gene. The CDR3 totals 18 residues. Germline CDR1 reads KGHSH; CDR2 reads LQKENI. Written as DNA, the CDR3 is TGTGCCAGCTCACCTAAGGGCCTAGCGGGGGGACCTTGGAATGAGCAGTTCTTC. This sequence encodes CASSPKGLAGGPWNEQFF.

This clonotype occurred a few times. The V gene is TRBV29-1, the J gene TRBJ2-7, with 8 bases lining up with TRBD1. J was trimmed by 5 bases and V by 6 bases; bases with no gene match: 6. CDR1 and CDR2 (germline): SQVTM, ANQGSEA. CDR3 length: 12 amino acids. DNA of the CDR3: TGCAGCGTCCGGACAGGGCGAAACGAGCAGTACTTC. Its protein is CSVRTGRNEQYF.

This clonotype was found a few times. The chain couples TRBV29-1 to TRBJ2-1; TRBD1 agrees at 9 bases. Trimming cost V 4 bases and J 12 bases; bases outside gene matches: 13. Per the germline V gene, CDR1 is SQVTM and CDR2 is ANQGSEA. The CDR3 is 14 amino acids. The CDR3 nucleotides are TGCAGCGTTGTAGGACAGGGGACTATACGGGGGCAGTTCTTC. This sequence encodes CSVVGQGTIRGQFF.

The CDR3 sequence: CASSHSDRGFLNYGYTF. The CDR3 DNA sequence: TGTGCCAGCAGCCACTCGGACAGGGGGTTCCTTAACTATGGCTACACCTTC. The V and J genes are TRBV4-2 and TRBJ1-2, with 10 bases aligning to TRBD1. The trim removed 3 bases at V and 1 base at J, leaving 8 bases unmatched. The CDR3 is 17 amino acids. The germline V gene has CDR1 LGHNA and CDR2 YNFKEQ.

The rearrangement joins TRBV2 to TRBJ2-1; 8 bases map to TRBD2. CDR1 is SNHLY and CDR2 is FYNNEI in the germline V gene. Trimming removed 4 bases from V and 10 bases from J; junction bases left unmatched: 9. The length of the CDR3 is 14 residues. As DNA, the CDR3 is TGTGCCAGCAGTGGAGACCGAATAGCGGGAGAGCAGTTCTTC. As protein: CASSGDRIAGEQFF.

This clonotype turned up a few times. The V and J genes are TRBV7-9 and TRBJ1-2, with 7 nucleotides matching TRBD1. The CDR3 runs to 14 residues. Germline CDR1 SEHNR, CDR2 FQNEAQ (reference sequence). J was trimmed by 8 bases and V by 4 bases; bases with no gene match: 10. The CDR3 here is CASSSTAGGLGYTF. CDR3 coding DNA: TGTGCCAGCAGCTCAACAGCAGGGGGGCTCGGCTACACCTTC.

The rearrangement uses TRBV12-3 or TRBV12-4 and TRBJ2-7; D ambiguous. V was clipped by 3 bases and J by 3 bases, with 6 bases between them. This CDR3 contains 12 residues. The CDR3, as DNA: TGTGCCAGCAGTTTGCGGAACTACGAGCAGTACTTC. It translates to CASSLRNYEQYF.

This clonotype was detected a few times. The genes are TRBV7-2 and TRBJ1-5, with TRBD1 matching over 11 bases. This CDR3 is built from 16 residues. With 3 bases clipped from V and 5 bases from J, the junction kept 6 bases outside the gene matches. Germline V CDR1 and CDR2: SGHTA, FQGNSA. The CDR3 spells CASSFWTGGMDQPQHF. CDR3 sequence (DNA): TGTGCCAGCAGCTTTTGGACAGGGGGCATGGATCAGCCCCAGCATTTT.

The chain couples TRBV15 to TRBJ2-7; 11 bases match TRBD1. Germline V lookup: CDR1 LNHNV, CDR2 YYDKDF (reference sequence). V shed 1 base and J 3 bases; nucleotides not matched to a gene: 2. This CDR3 spans 15 amino acids. The CDR3 protein is CATSRAGTGGYEQYF. Written as DNA, the CDR3 is TGTGCCACCAGCAGAGCCGGGACAGGGGGCTACGAGCAGTACTTC. The variable domain in full, completed from reference TRBV15 and TRBJ2-7, reads DAMVIQNPRYQVTQFGKPVTLSCSQTLNHNVMYWYQQKSSQAPKLLFHYYDKDFNNEADTPDNFQSRRPNTSFCFLDIRSPGLGDTAMYLCATSRAGTGGYEQYFGPGTRLTVT.

The rearrangement links TRBV7-9 to TRBJ2-6, with D tentatively TRBD1 (6 bases). Deletions cut 7 bases from V and 0 bases from J, with 10 bases between. There are 15 residues in the CDR3. In germline, CDR1 is SEHNR, CDR2 FQNEAQ (reference sequence). CDR3 sequence: CASTTDSSGANVLTF. Written as DNA, the CDR3 is TGTGCCAGCACCACGGACAGCTCTGGGGCCAACGTCCTGACTTTC.

This rearrangement joins TRBV6-5 to TRBJ2-7, with TRBD1 identical over 10 bases. Trimming at V came to 5 bases and at J to 3 bases, leaving 7 bases not matched to a gene. CDR1 and CDR2 (germline): MNHEY, SVGAGI. The CDR3 totals 15 residues. The CDR3 sequence: CASSGIGTGDYEQYF. CDR3 DNA sequence: TGTGCCAGCAGTGGAATCGGGACAGGGGACTACGAGCAGTACTTC.

The genes are TRBV6-2 or TRBV6-3 and TRBJ2-2; no clear D. V was trimmed by 6 bases and J by 3 bases, leaving 8 bases between them. The germline V gene encodes CDR1 MNHEY and CDR2 SVGEGT. The CDR3 extends over 13 amino acids. The DNA for the CDR3 is TGTGCCAGCAGCCGCCGGGACACCGGGGAGCTGTTTTTT. Translated: CASSRRDTGELFF.

The table lists this clonotype with a few counts. V and J are TRBV30 and TRBJ2-3, with D perhaps TRBD2 (6 bases). Trimming cost V 0 bases and J 1 base, with 11 bases left between them. The CDR3 has 15 residues. CDR1 and CDR2 (germline): GTSNPN, SVGIG (reference sequence). This chain's CDR3 is CAWSVGGVGTDTQYF. As DNA, the CDR3 is TGTGCCTGGAGTGTTGGAGGGGTCGGCACAGATACGCAGTATTTT.

The V gene is TRBV18, the J gene TRBJ2-5, with TRBD2 identical over 12 bases. From germline, CDR1 is KGHSH and CDR2 LQKENI. V shed 2 bases and J 3 bases; nucleotides not matched to a gene: 1. This CDR3 is 15 amino acids long. The CDR3 is CASSPWTSGEETQYF. CDR3 nucleotides: TGTGCCAGCTCACCATGGACTAGCGGGGAAGAGACCCAGTACTTC. Complete variable domain (other parts from reference TRBV18 and TRBJ2-5): NAGVMQNPRHLVRRRGQEARLRCSPMKGHSHVYWYRQLPEEGLKFMVYLQKENIIDESGMPKERFSAEFPKEGPSILRIQQVVRGDSAAYFCASSPWTSGEETQYFGPGTRLLVL.

This clonotype was found many times. The rearrangement joins TRBV2 to TRBJ1-3; D gene unclear. Trimming took off 3 bases at V and 0 bases at J, with 6 bases between the two ends. Germline CDR1 reads SNHLY; CDR2 reads FYNNEI. The CDR3 runs to 14 residues. The CDR3 sequence: CASSDQNSGNTIYF. In nucleotides, the CDR3 is TGTGCCAGCAGTGATCAGAACTCTGGAAACACCATATATTTT.

The chain combines TRBV10-3 with TRBJ2-1; TRBD2 aligns across 10 bases. This CDR3 spans 16 amino acids. Germline V gene lookup returns CDR1 ENHRY and CDR2 SYGVKD. Trimming cost V 3 bases and J 10 bases; bases outside gene matches: 12. The CDR3 reads CAISDVLAGVPYEQFF. CDR3 nucleotide sequence: TGTGCCATCAGTGATGTTCTAGCGGGAGTACCCTACGAGCAGTTCTTC.

Only a few counts were recorded for this clonotype. This chain uses TRBV7-2 with TRBJ1-5; 8 bases agree with TRBD1. CDR1 and CDR2 (germline): SGHTA, FQGNSA. This CDR3 has 13 residues. V lost 4 bases and J lost 5; bases outside the gene matches: 1. The DNA of the CDR3 is TGTGCCAGCAGCTCGGACAGGGATCAGCCCCAGCATTTT. Translated: CASSSDRDQPQHF.

The V gene is TRBV10-3, the J gene TRBJ2-5, with D uncertain. CDR1 is ENHRY and CDR2 is SYGVKD in the germline V gene. CDR3 size: 12 residues. Deletions cut 3 bases from V and 5 bases from J, with 7 bases between. CDR3: CAISDEEETQYF. CDR3 sequence (DNA): TGTGCCATCAGTGACGAGGAGGAGACCCAGTACTTC.

This clonotype has at least ten counts. The rearrangement joins TRBV18 to TRBJ2-1; 10 bases map to TRBD2. Germline loops: CDR1 KGHSH, CDR2 LQKENI. This CDR3 comprises 16 residues. The V gene end was trimmed by 3 bases and the J gene end by 0 bases; junction bases not matched to a gene: 2. CDR3 sequence (DNA): TGTGCCAGCTCACCCCCTAGCGGGGGCTCCTACAATGAGCAGTTCTTC. Protein sequence: CASSPPSGGSYNEQFF.

In its sample, this clonotype was seen many times. The rearrangement joins TRBV5-1 to TRBJ1-4; D not resolved. V was clipped by 0 bases and J by 3 bases, with 9 bases between them. The CDR3 totals 15 residues. Per the germline V gene, CDR1 is SGHRS and CDR2 is YFSETQ. The CDR3 DNA follows: TGCGCCAGCAGCTTGGTGGGGATGGCTAATGAAAAACTGTTTTTT. The encoded protein is CASSLVGMANEKLFF.

The J gene is TRBJ2-7, the V gene TRBV10-3; no reliable D call. Germline V CDR1 and CDR2: ENHRY, SYGVKD. The CDR3 has 14 amino acids. Trimming cost V 5 bases and J 0 bases, with 11 bases left between them. CDR3 in amino acids: CAISNGPPSYEQYF. The CDR3 DNA reads as TGTGCCATCAGTAACGGACCCCCCTCCTACGAGCAGTACTTC.

This clonotype showed up just a few times. The genes are TRBV19 and TRBJ1-5; D ambiguous. The V end was cut by 3 bases, the J end by 3 bases, with 9 bases between. Germline V lookup: CDR1 LNHDA, CDR2 SQIVND (reference sequence). The CDR3 sequence is 14 residues long. CDR3: CASSMSRYNQPQHF. The DNA of the CDR3 is TGTGCCAGTAGTATGTCCAGATACAATCAGCCCCAGCATTTT.

This clonotype was observed at least ten times. This chain joins TRBV7-9 and TRBJ2-3; TRBD1 aligns across 9 bases. Germline V gene sequence: CDR1 SEHNR, CDR2 FQNEAQ (reference sequence). The ends lost 5 bases at V and 6 bases at J; junction bases unmatched: 9. The CDR3 consists of 15 residues. This CDR3 is CASSSRGTGTDTQYF. CDR3 DNA: TGTGCCAGCAGCAGCCGAGGGACAGGGACCGATACGCAGTATTTT.

The V and J genes are TRBV7-8 and TRBJ2-1; TRBD2 matches 11 bases. This CDR3 is built from 16 residues. V was pared by 5 bases and J by 1 base, with 4 bases of the junction left unmatched. Germline V gene lookup returns CDR1 SGHVS and CDR2 FQNEAQ. The CDR3 sequence is CASSPLAGGSYNEQFF. CDR3 nucleotide sequence: TGTGCCAGCAGCCCCTTAGCGGGAGGGTCCTACAATGAGCAGTTCTTC.

V and J are TRBV14 and TRBJ2-7; TRBD1 aligns across 9 bases. In germline, CDR1 is SGHDN, CDR2 FVKESK. The J segment lost 3 bases and the V segment lost 2 bases, leaving 5 bases of the junction unmatched. The CDR3 is 15 amino acids. In DNA, the CDR3 is TGTGCCAGCAGCCAAATTGGGACAGGGTTCTACGAGCAGTACTTC. It translates to CASSQIGTGFYEQYF.

This clonotype showed up just a few times. The V call is TRBV12-3 or TRBV12-4, the J call TRBJ1-6, with TRBD1 matching 8 bases. This CDR3 has 16 amino acids. Unmatched junction bases numbered 9, after V lost 3 bases and J lost 8 bases. The CDR3 nucleotides are TGTGCCAGCAGTTTTCCCTCGACAGGGGAGGATTCACCCCTCCACTTT. This gives the protein CASSFPSTGEDSPLHF.

In this sample, this clonotype turned up a few times. The chain links TRBV14 to TRBJ2-3; D not certain. The germline V gene encodes CDR1 SGHDN and CDR2 FVKESK. The CDR3 has 16 residues. With 1 base removed from V and 0 bases from J, the gap between germline ends came to 11 bases. As DNA, the CDR3 is TGTGCCAGCAGCCAAGTGCTGGGAATTAGCACAGATACGCAGTATTTT. Translated, it gives CASSQVLGISTDTQYF.

The chain has TRBV24-1 and TRBJ1-5, with a possible D match to TRBD1 (5 bases). There are 14 residues in the CDR3. V gave up 0 bases and J gave up 5 bases, with 7 bases separating them. Germline-derived CDR1 and CDR2 are KGHDR and SFDVKD. The CDR3 sequence is CATSDLGGDQPQHF. The CDR3 nucleotides are TGTGCCACCAGTGATTTGGGGGGGGATCAGCCCCAGCATTTT.

The rearrangement uses TRBV12-3 or TRBV12-4 and TRBJ2-3; D not certain. Trimming cost V 11 bases and J 2 bases, with 11 bases left between them. This CDR3 is 12 amino acids long. The CDR3 nucleotides read TGTGCCGTAGGTAGAAACACAGATACGCAGTATTTT. Protein product: CAVGRNTDTQYF.

The chain joins TRBV18 to TRBJ1-1; D perhaps matches TRBD1 (6 bases). Trimming shortened V by 9 bases and J by 0 bases, and 8 bases separated the two germline ends. Germline CDR1 and CDR2: KGHSH and LQKENI. CDR3 size: 12 residues. CDR3 nucleotide sequence: TGTGCCAGTGGACAGATGAACACTGAAGCTTTCTTT. This translates into CASGQMNTEAFF. The whole variable domain, filled in from reference TRBV18 and TRBJ1-1, reads NAGVMQNPRHLVRRRGQEARLRCSPMKGHSHVYWYRQLPEEGLKFMVYLQKENIIDESGMPKERFSAEFPKEGPSILRIQQVVRGDSAAYFCASGQMNTEAFFGQGTRLTVV.

This clonotype was observed a few times. The chain employs TRBV12-3 or TRBV12-4 and TRBJ2-3; no clear D. V shed 4 bases and J shed 0 bases, with 8 bases lying between them. CDR3 length: 14 residues. The CDR3 is CASSSQVSTDTQYF. The DNA for the CDR3 is TGTGCCAGCAGTTCGCAAGTTAGCACAGATACGCAGTATTTT.